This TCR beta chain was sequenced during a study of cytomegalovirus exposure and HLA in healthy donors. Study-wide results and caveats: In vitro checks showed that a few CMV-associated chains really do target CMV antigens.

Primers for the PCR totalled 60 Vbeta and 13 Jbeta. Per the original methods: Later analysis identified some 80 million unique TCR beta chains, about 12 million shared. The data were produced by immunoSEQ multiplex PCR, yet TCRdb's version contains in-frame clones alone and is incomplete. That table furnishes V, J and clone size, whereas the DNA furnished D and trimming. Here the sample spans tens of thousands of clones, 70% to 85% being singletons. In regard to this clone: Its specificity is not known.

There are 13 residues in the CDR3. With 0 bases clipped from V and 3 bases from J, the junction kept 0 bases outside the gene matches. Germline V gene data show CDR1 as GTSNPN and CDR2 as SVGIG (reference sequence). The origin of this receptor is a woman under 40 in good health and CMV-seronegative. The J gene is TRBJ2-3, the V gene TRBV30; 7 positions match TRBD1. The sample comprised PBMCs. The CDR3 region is CAWSVQGTDTQYF. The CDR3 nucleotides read TGTGCCTGGAGTGTACAGGGGACAGATACGCAGTATTTT.